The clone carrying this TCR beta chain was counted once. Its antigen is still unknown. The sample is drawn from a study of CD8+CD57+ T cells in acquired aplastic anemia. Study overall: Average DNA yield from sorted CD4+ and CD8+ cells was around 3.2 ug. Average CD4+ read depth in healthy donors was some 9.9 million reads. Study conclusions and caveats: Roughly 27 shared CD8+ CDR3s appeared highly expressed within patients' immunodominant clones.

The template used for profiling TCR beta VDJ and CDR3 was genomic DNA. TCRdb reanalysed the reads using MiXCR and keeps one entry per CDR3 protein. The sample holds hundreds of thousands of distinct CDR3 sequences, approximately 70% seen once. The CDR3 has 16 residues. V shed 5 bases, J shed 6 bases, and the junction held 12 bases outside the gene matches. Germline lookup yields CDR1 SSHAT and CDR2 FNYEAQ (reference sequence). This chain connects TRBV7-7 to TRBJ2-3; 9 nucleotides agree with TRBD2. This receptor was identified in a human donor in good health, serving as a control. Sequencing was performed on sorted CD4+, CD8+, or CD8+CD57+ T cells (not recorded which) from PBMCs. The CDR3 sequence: CASSRSPRGGQDTQYF. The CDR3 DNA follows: TGTGCCAGCAGCAGAAGCCCGCGGGGGGGCCAGGATACGCAGTATTTT.